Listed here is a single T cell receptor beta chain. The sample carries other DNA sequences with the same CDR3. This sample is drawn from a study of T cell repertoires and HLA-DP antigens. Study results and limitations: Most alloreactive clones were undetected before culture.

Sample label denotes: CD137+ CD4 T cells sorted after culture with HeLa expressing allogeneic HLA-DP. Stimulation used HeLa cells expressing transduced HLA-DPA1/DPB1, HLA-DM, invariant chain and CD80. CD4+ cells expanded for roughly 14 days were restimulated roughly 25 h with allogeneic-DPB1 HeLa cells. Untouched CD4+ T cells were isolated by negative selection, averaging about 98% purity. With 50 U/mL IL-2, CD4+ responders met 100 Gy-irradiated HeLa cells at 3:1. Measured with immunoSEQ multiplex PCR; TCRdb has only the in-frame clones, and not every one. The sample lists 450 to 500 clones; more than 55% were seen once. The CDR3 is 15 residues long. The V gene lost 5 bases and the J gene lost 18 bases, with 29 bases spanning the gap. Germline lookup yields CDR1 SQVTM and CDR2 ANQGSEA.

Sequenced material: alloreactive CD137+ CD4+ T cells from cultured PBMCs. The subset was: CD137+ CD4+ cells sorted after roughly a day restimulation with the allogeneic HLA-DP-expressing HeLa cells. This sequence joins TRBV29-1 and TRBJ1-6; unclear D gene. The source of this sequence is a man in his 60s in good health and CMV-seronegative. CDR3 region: CSVRAGSLLLFTPHF. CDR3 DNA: TGCAGCGTTAGAGCCGGGTCCTTACTATTATTCACCCCCCACTTT.